The rows below give T cell receptor beta chains drawn from one sample of a study of T-cell memory formation after mild COVID-19. Each CDR3 protein is one row after TCRdb ran MiXCR on the 5' RACE reads. The data contain a few hundred thousand distinct CDR3 sequences, less than 25% of them singletons. The specimen was PBMCs or a T cell subset sorted from them (not recorded which). The source is an adult woman who had mild COVID-19 (a few samples of this study predate the infection). Cell type and time point are not known. Each CDR3 is given with its conserved first and last residue. A D gene is named only where the DNA matches it firmly. Clone sizes are given selectively: once, few, many, or a class where the clone is expanded.

v_gene: TRBV24-1
d_gene: NA
j_gene: TRBJ2-2
abundance: few
CDR3nt: TGTGCCACCACAGGGCACACCGGGGAGCTGTTTTTT
CDR3aa: CATTGHTGELFF

v_gene: TRBV6-4
d_gene: NA
j_gene: TRBJ2-3
abundance: NA
CDR3nt: TGTGCCAGCAGAAAAGACAGGAACACAGATACGCAGTATTTT
CDR3aa: CASRKDRNTDTQYF

v_gene: TRBV18
d_gene: NA
j_gene: TRBJ2-1
abundance: few
CDR3nt: TGTGCCAGCTCACCAGATTGGGCCTCGGCCTACAATGAGCAGTTCTTC
CDR3aa: CASSPDWASAYNEQFF

v_gene: TRBV14
d_gene: NA
j_gene: TRBJ2-1
abundance: NA
CDR3nt: TGTGCCAGCAGCCAAGAAACCGGGGGTGAGCAGTTCTTC
CDR3aa: CASSQETGGEQFF

v_gene: TRBV3-1
d_gene: TRBD2
j_gene: TRBJ2-3
abundance: few
CDR3nt: TGTGCCAGCAGCTCAGGGGGGCTAGCGGGGCTGCAACATACGCAGTATTTT
CDR3aa: CASSSGGLAGLQHTQYF

v_gene: TRBV27
d_gene: TRBD1
j_gene: TRBJ2-7
abundance: NA
CDR3nt: TGTGCCAGCAGTAAATGGACAGGGTCAGGCGAGCAGTACTTC
CDR3aa: CASSKWTGSGEQYF

v_gene: TRBV9
d_gene: TRBD2
j_gene: TRBJ2-7
abundance: NA
CDR3nt: TGTGCCAGCAGCGTTTCTAGCGGGGGGGTCTACGAGCAGTACTTC
CDR3aa: CASSVSSGGVYEQYF

v_gene: TRBV12-3/TRBV12-4
d_gene: NA
j_gene: TRBJ1-5
abundance: few
CDR3nt: TGTGCCAGCAGCCGGAACCAGGACAGAAATCAGCCCCAGCATTTT
CDR3aa: CASSRNQDRNQPQHF

v_gene: TRBV5-5
d_gene: TRBD2
j_gene: TRBJ2-5
abundance: NA
CDR3nt: TGTGCCAGCAGCTCGCCTACAGTGACTAGCGCTCTGGGGACCCAGTACTTC
CDR3aa: CASSSPTVTSALGTQYF

v_gene: TRBV12-3/TRBV12-4
d_gene: NA
j_gene: TRBJ2-2
abundance: NA
CDR3nt: TGTGCCAGCATACGGGACACCGGGGAGCTGTTTTTT
CDR3aa: CASIRDTGELFF

v_gene: TRBV7-6
d_gene: TRBD2
j_gene: TRBJ2-7
abundance: NA
CDR3nt: TGTGCCAGCAGCCCAACTGACTGGGCGGGAGGCCCCTCCTACGAGCAGTACTTC
CDR3aa: CASSPTDWAGGPSYEQYF

v_gene: TRBV4-3
d_gene: NA
j_gene: TRBJ2-7
abundance: few
CDR3nt: TGCGCCAGCAGCCAAGATTGGGGGGGGGCCTCCTACGAGCAGTACTTC
CDR3aa: CASSQDWGGASYEQYF

v_gene: TRBV29-1
d_gene: NA
j_gene: TRBJ1-1
abundance: few
CDR3nt: TGCAGCGTTGAAGGGGTATGGAACACTGAAGCTTTCTTT
CDR3aa: CSVEGVWNTEAFF

v_gene: TRBV12-3/TRBV12-4
d_gene: NA
j_gene: TRBJ1-2
abundance: NA
CDR3nt: TGTGCCAGCAGTTTAATGGGGTATGGCTACACCTTC
CDR3aa: CASSLMGYGYTF

v_gene: TRBV9
d_gene: NA
j_gene: TRBJ2-5
abundance: NA
CDR3nt: TGTGCCAGCAGCGTAGGTGTTGCTATTGGGGCAGAGACCCAGTACTTC
CDR3aa: CASSVGVAIGAETQYF

v_gene: TRBV7-8
d_gene: TRBD1
j_gene: TRBJ1-1
abundance: NA
CDR3nt: TGTGCCAGCAGCTTGGTACACAGGGGATCGAACACTGAAGCTTTCTTT
CDR3aa: CASSLVHRGSNTEAFF

v_gene: TRBV5-1
d_gene: NA
j_gene: TRBJ1-1
abundance: NA
CDR3nt: TGCGCCAGCAGCTTGGCCGGGGCGTGGACTGAAGCTTTCTTT
CDR3aa: CASSLAGAWTEAFF

v_gene: TRBV7-6
d_gene: TRBD2
j_gene: TRBJ2-5
abundance: NA
CDR3nt: TGTGCCAGCAGCAAACTAGCGGGACCCGTGGAGACCCAGTACTTC
CDR3aa: CASSKLAGPVETQYF